This T cell receptor beta chain was captured by sequencing in a study of blood T cell repertoires in COVID-19. Across the study: PBMCs, B-cell-depleted T cells, or T cells were the source of the cDNA or gDNA that made up the material.

The CDR3 sequence is 16 residues long. Per germline, CDR1 SGHDN and CDR2 FVKESK. The V and J ends lost 2 bases and 4 bases respectively, with 14 bases between them. Profiling relied on immunoSEQ multiplex PCR, and the TCRdb table lists in-frame clones only, not all of them. Of 350,000 to 450,000 clones in the sample, roughly 90% are singletons; the top ten hold 1% to 1.5%. The table lists this clone with a few counts. Source material: peripheral blood. J is TRBJ2-2 and V is TRBV14, with D possibly matching TRBD2 (5 bases). This TCR derives from a man between 40 and 49 years old with acute or convalescent COVID-19. This CDR3 reads CASSQQPGRTTGELFF. The DNA of the CDR3 is TGTGCCAGCAGCCAACAGCCGGGAAGGACCACCGGGGAGCTGTTTTTT.